This T cell receptor beta chain was identified during a study of T cells after somatic rescue of genetic block. Trimming took off 5 bases at V and 0 bases at J, with 8 bases between the two ends. This CDR3 comprises 15 residues. The germline CDR1 and CDR2 sequences are PRHDT and FYEKMQ (reference sequence). This table comes from immunoSEQ multiplex PCR, and its TCRdb copy is limited to in-frame clones, with some not included. The sample includes 65,000 to 70,000 clones, around 90% of them seen just once. This rearrangement joins TRBV13 to TRBJ2-6; the D gene could be TRBD1 or TRBD2 (5 bases each). Material: peripheral blood mononuclear cells (PBMCs). This TCR derives from a man aged 35 to 55. The CDR3 loop reads CASSLGTSGANVLTF. DNA for the CDR3: TGTGCCAGCAGCCTCGGGACCTCTGGGGCCAACGTCCTGACTTTC.